The 22 T cell receptor beta chains given below trace back to one sample, sequenced in a study of regulatory T cells in long-lasting Graves disease. According to the study, TCR beta libraries were built with iRepertoire HTBI primers and CDR3-region Arm-PCR. TCRdb reprocessed the multiplex PCR reads via MiXCR and lists one record per CDR3 protein. The sample carries some 440,000 distinct CDR3 sequences, roughly 20% recorded once. The time point here: persistent/refractory GD, antithyroid drugs over 5 years with positive TRAb. After RNA was extracted from PBMCs, the TCR library was made from it. Source: peripheral blood mononuclear cells (PBMCs), taken when the disease was refractory, from a patient treated with antithyroid drugs. Every receptor here comes from a female donor with Graves disease.

In its sample, this clonotype was seen a few times. The chain has TRBV3-1 and TRBJ2-7; maybe TRBD2 (5 bases). This CDR3 is built from 15 residues. The germline V gene encodes CDR1 LGHDT and CDR2 YNNKEL (reference sequence). The V end lost 2 bases, the J end lost 2 bases, and 13 bases lay between the germline ends. DNA for the CDR3: TGTGCCAGCAGCCAAATCAGCGGTCCTACCTACGAGCAGTACTTC. Residues: CASSQISGPTYEQYF.

This clonotype was detected only a few times. J is TRBJ2-7 and V is TRBV27, with D uncertain. V was shortened by 2 bases and J by 6 bases, with 8 bases between the two germline ends. Per germline, CDR1 MNHEY and CDR2 SMNVEV (reference sequence). CDR3 length equals 12 residues. For the CDR3, the DNA is TGTGCCAGCAGTTTAACGGCCGGCGAGCAGTACTTC. Its protein is CASSLTAGEQYF.

This clonotype was seen only a few times. The chain couples TRBV20-1 to TRBJ1-2; TRBD1 might be the D (6 bases). The CDR3 has 14 residues. V lost 4 bases to trimming and J lost 6 bases, with 18 bases between them. Germline V lookup: CDR1 DFQATT, CDR2 SNEGSKA (reference sequence). The CDR3 DNA sequence: TGCAGTGCTAATGCCCCAGGGGACTTCGATGGCTACACCTTC. This translates into CSANAPGDFDGYTF.

In this sample, this clonotype turned up many times. The CDR3 is CASSARVGQGEETQYF. CDR3 DNA: TGTGCCAGCAGTGCCAGGGTGGGGCAGGGGGAGGAGACCCAGTACTTC. The chain is built from TRBV12-3 or TRBV12-4 and TRBJ2-5; 7 bases are shared with TRBD1. The length of the CDR3 is 16 residues. V shed 5 bases and J 5 bases; nucleotides not matched to a gene: 14.

This clonotype was counted between two and nine times. The gene calls are TRBV12-3 or TRBV12-4 and TRBJ1-4, with D tentatively TRBD1 (6 bases). The V end was cut by 5 bases, the J end by 6 bases, with 13 bases between. CDR3 length: 14 residues. Here the CDR3 reads CASSQINRDEKLFF. In nucleotides, the CDR3 is TGTGCCAGCAGTCAGATCAACAGGGATGAAAAACTGTTTTTT.

This clonotype was seen at least ten times. The chain uses TRBV27 and TRBJ1-1; 8 bases agree with TRBD1. The CDR3 runs 14 residues. J was trimmed by 5 bases and V by 3 bases; bases with no gene match: 5. CDR1 is MNHEY and CDR2 is SMNVEV in the germline V gene (reference sequence). The CDR3 region is CASSFRTGSTEAFF. CDR3 DNA sequence: TGTGCCAGCAGTTTCCGGACAGGGAGTACTGAAGCTTTCTTT.

This clonotype was found a few times. This sequence joins TRBV7-2 and TRBJ2-2; 11 bases align to TRBD2. V trimming: 4 bases; J trimming: 1 base; junction bases outside the gene matches: 5. This CDR3 is 17 amino acids long. CDR1 is SGHTA and CDR2 is FQGNSA in the germline V gene. CDR3 sequence: CASSSTTSGRNTGELFF. CDR3 bases: TGTGCCAGCAGCTCTACCACTAGCGGGAGGAACACCGGGGAGCTGTTTTTT.

This clonotype was seen ten or more times. In nucleotides, the CDR3 is TGTGCCAGCAGCTTCGAAAAGGCCTACTATGGCTACACCTTC. This codes for CASSFEKAYYGYTF. The genes are TRBV11-3 and TRBJ1-2; no firm D call. Trimming removed 3 bases from V and 3 bases from J, with 11 bases in between. Germline loops: CDR1 SGHNT, CDR2 YENEEA. The CDR3 has 14 amino acids.

This clonotype was seen only a few times. The V gene is TRBV5-1, the J gene TRBJ2-2, with a weak D call TRBD2 (6 bases). Germline CDR1 and CDR2: SGHRS and YFSETQ. CDR3 length: 15 residues. Trimming took off 4 bases at V and 4 bases at J, with 14 bases between the two ends. CDR3 loop: CASSGRGAGTGELFF. The CDR3 DNA follows: TGCGCCAGCAGCGGCCGCGGGGCCGGCACCGGGGAGCTGTTTTTT. The variable domain in full, with the rest retrieved from reference TRBV5-1 and TRBJ2-2, is KAGVTQTPRYLIKTRGQQVTLSCSPISGHRSVSWYQQTPGQGLQFLFEYFSETQRNKGNFPGRFSGRQFSNSRSEMNVSTLELGDSALYLCASSGRGAGTGELFFGEGSRLTVL.

This clonotype was detected a few times. This chain joins TRBV5-1 and TRBJ2-7; D is undetermined. Between the trimmed V and J ends, which lost 1 base and 3 bases, there was a span of 11 bases. CDR3 size: 14 residues. Looked up from germline, CDR1 is SGHRS and CDR2 is YFSETQ. The CDR3, as DNA: TGCGCCAGCAGCTTGAATACAGAACGCTACGAGCAGTACTTC. Its protein product is CASSLNTERYEQYF. Based on the CDR3 plus reference TRBV5-1 and TRBJ2-7, the full variable domain is KAGVTQTPRYLIKTRGQQVTLSCSPISGHRSVSWYQQTPGQGLQFLFEYFSETQRNKGNFPGRFSGRQFSNSRSEMNVSTLELGDSALYLCASSLNTERYEQYFGPGTRLTVT.

The sample holds many counts of this clonotype. This chain joins TRBV20-1 and TRBJ2-7; 12 nucleotides line up with TRBD2. CDR1 and CDR2 (germline): DFQATT, SNEGSKA (reference sequence). The V gene end was trimmed by 3 bases and the J gene end by 6 bases; junction bases not matched to a gene: 6. The CDR3 spans 14 residues. CDR3 sequence (DNA): TGCAGTGCTAGCTCGCTGGGACTAGCGGGCGAGCAGTACTTC. Its protein is CSASSLGLAGEQYF.

This clonotype was detected a few times. The chain uses TRBV27 and TRBJ2-7, with a weak D call TRBD1 (6 bases). The germline gives CDR1 MNHEY, CDR2 SMNVEV (reference sequence). This CDR3 has 14 residues. The V and J ends lost 8 bases and 4 bases respectively, with 18 bases between them. The CDR3 sequence: CASQQGGVGYEQYF. CDR3 bases: TGTGCCAGCCAGCAAGGGGGAGTCGGGTACGAGCAGTACTTC.

CDR3 sequence reads: CAWSVGMANVLTF. As DNA, the CDR3 is TGTGCCTGGAGTGTAGGCATGGCCAACGTCCTGACTTTC. The V call is TRBV30, the J call TRBJ2-6, with D hard to call. Germline V CDR1 and CDR2: GTSNPN, SVGIG (reference sequence). V was shortened by 0 bases and J by 6 bases, with 6 bases between the two germline ends. The CDR3 is 13 residues long.

This clonotype was detected many times. The V call is TRBV2, the J call TRBJ1-1; the D is unclear. This CDR3 has 13 residues. The germline V and J ends were trimmed by 3 bases and 2 bases, with 7 bases remaining between them. Per the germline V gene, CDR1 is SNHLY and CDR2 is FYNNEI. The CDR3 here is CASSDGANTEAFF. CDR3 DNA: TGTGCCAGCAGTGACGGCGCCAACACTGAAGCTTTCTTT.

V usage is TRBV12-3 or TRBV12-4 and J usage is TRBJ2-7, with 10 positions matching TRBD1. J gave up 2 bases and V 3 bases, and 4 bases lay outside the gene matches. This CDR3 is 15 amino acids long. In nucleotides, the CDR3 is TGTGCCAGCAGTTTGGGGACAGGGGAAGCCTACGAGCAGTACTTC. Its translation: CASSLGTGEAYEQYF.

The CDR3 protein is CSADRGEGLNQPQHF. CDR3 DNA: TGCAGTGCCGACAGGGGCGAAGGGCTCAATCAGCCCCAGCATTTT. The chain recombines TRBV20-1 with TRBJ1-5, with 8 positions matching TRBD1. V lost 6 bases, J lost 3 bases, and 10 bases stayed unmatched. The CDR3 loop spans 15 amino acids. Germline V gene data show CDR1 as DFQATT and CDR2 as SNEGSKA (reference sequence).

This clonotype was observed many times. This chain joins TRBV28 and TRBJ1-1, with a weak D call TRBD1 (5 bases). This CDR3 is built from 16 residues. Trimming removed 3 bases at V and 3 bases at J, with 17 bases between. Germline V gives CDR1 MDHEN, CDR2 SYDVKM. The CDR3 is CASSFLQAEKYTEAFF. Here the CDR3 DNA reads TGTGCCAGCAGTTTTTTACAGGCTGAGAAGTACACTGAAGCTTTCTTT.

This clonotype was counted only a few times. This sequence joins TRBV9 and TRBJ2-5; D is possibly TRBD2 (6 bases). Between the trimmed V and J ends, which lost 4 bases and 10 bases, there was a span of 17 bases. The CDR3 is 13 amino acids. Germline assignment: CDR1 SGDLS and CDR2 YYNGEE. CDR3 sequence reads: CASSPRTTPIQYF. CDR3 bases: TGTGCCAGCAGCCCAAGGACTACCCCGATCCAGTACTTC.

This clonotype was counted at least ten times. The chain joins TRBV3-1 to TRBJ1-1; no definite D call. The germline CDR1 and CDR2 sequences are LGHDT and YNNKEL (reference sequence). The CDR3 extends over 14 amino acids. V dropped 0 bases and J dropped 0 bases, with 5 bases sitting between them. The CDR3 nucleotides are TGTGCCAGCAGCCAAGAATTAATGAACACTGAAGCTTTCTTT. Amino acids: CASSQELMNTEAFF.

This clonotype was seen repeatedly, ten times or more. In nucleotides, the CDR3 is TGTGCCAGCAGTGAGTGGGGACAGAACACTGAAGCTTTCTTT. As protein: CASSEWGQNTEAFF. The chain has TRBV25-1 and TRBJ1-1, with a possible D match to TRBD1 (6 bases). CDR1 and CDR2 (germline): MGHDK, SYGVNS. CDR3 length equals 14 residues. V was trimmed by 3 bases and J by 1 base, leaving 9 bases between them.

Details on this clonotype: This clone may be a read error of a much larger clone one base away. The chain has TRBV11-3 and TRBJ1-1, with D possibly TRBD1 on 6 matching bases. The CDR3 is 13 amino acids. Looked up from germline, CDR1 is SGHNT and CDR2 is YENEEA. The CDR3 sequence: CASSSGVSTEASF. The CDR3, as DNA: TGTGCCAGCAGCTCAGGGGTGAGCACTGAAGCTTCCTTT.

This clonotype was detected many times. V gene TRBV5-5 combines with J gene TRBJ1-1; a possible D gene is TRBD1 (5 bases). The CDR3 loop spans 12 amino acids. The germline V gene has CDR1 SGHKS and CDR2 YYEKEE (reference sequence). With 4 bases removed from V and 11 bases from J, the gap between germline ends came to 15 bases. CDR3 DNA: TGTGCCAGCAGCGCAGCGGGGCGATGGGCTTTCTTT. Residues: CASSAAGRWAFF.